Following are 9 T cell receptor beta chains from one sample sequenced in a study of T cell responses to AZD1222 COVID-19 vaccine. Clones were sequenced by immunoSEQ multiplex PCR, and TCRdb holds only the in-frame ones, with some missing. The sample carries about 150,000 clones, approximately 87% recorded once. The sequences come from peripheral blood, collected on day 0 of MenACWY control vaccination. The source of these receptors is an adult in good health.

The chain couples TRBV27 to TRBJ1-1; 9 nucleotides line up with TRBD1. Per germline, CDR1 MNHEY and CDR2 SMNVEV (reference sequence). The CDR3 has 16 amino acids. V lost 5 bases and J lost 0; bases outside the gene matches: 7. As DNA, the CDR3 is TGTGCCAGCAGTGGGACAGGGCCTTTTATGAACACTGAAGCTTTCTTT. This gives the protein CASSGTGPFMNTEAFF.

The rearrangement links TRBV6-2 or TRBV6-3 to TRBJ2-7; D call uncertain. Germline V gene data show CDR1 as MNHEY and CDR2 as SVGEGT. The CDR3 contains 13 residues. Trimming removed 2 bases from V and 0 bases from J, with 5 bases in between. Here the CDR3 reads CASSYHFSYEQYF. As DNA, the CDR3 is TGTGCCAGCAGTTACCATTTCTCCTACGAGCAGTACTTC.

This clone has a handful of counts. The CDR3 DNA sequence: TGTGCCAGCACCATGGGGTTCGGGGAGACCCAGTACTTC. This sequence encodes CASTMGFGETQYF. The chain links TRBV7-2 to TRBJ2-5, with D unclear. The CDR3 runs 13 residues. V shed 7 bases and J shed 5 bases, with 14 bases lying between them. Germline loops: CDR1 SGHTA, CDR2 FQGNSA.

CDR3 protein: CAISGTTYNEQFF. Written as DNA, the CDR3 is TGTGCCATCTCCGGGACGACCTACAATGAGCAGTTCTTC. The V gene is TRBV12-3 or TRBV12-4, the J gene TRBJ2-1, with D perhaps assigned TRBD1 or TRBD2 (5 bases each). Trimming shortened V by 10 bases and J by 2 bases, and 12 bases separated the two germline ends. This CDR3 has 13 residues.

The J gene is TRBJ1-5, the V gene TRBV28, with no clear D. V lost 6 bases to trimming and J lost 6 bases, with 9 bases between them. Germline V gene sequence: CDR1 MDHEN, CDR2 SYDVKM. This CDR3 is 12 amino acids long. DNA for the CDR3: TGTGCCAGCAGCCTTGGGGTTCAGCCCCAGCATTTT. Translation: CASSLGVQPQHF.

The V gene is TRBV5-4, the J gene TRBJ2-7, with D maybe TRBD2 (6 bases). There are 15 residues in the CDR3. V was cut by 3 bases and J by 2 bases, with 15 bases left in between. Germline CDR1 SGHNT, CDR2 YYREEE (reference sequence). The CDR3 protein is CASSYTGTGTYEQYF. The CDR3 coding sequence is TGTGCCAGCAGCTATACCGGGACTGGTACCTACGAGCAGTACTTC.

The V call is TRBV5-1, the J call TRBJ1-2; possibly TRBD1 for D (5 bases). V shed 2 bases and J shed 0 bases, with 17 bases lying between them. Germline V lookup: CDR1 SGHRS, CDR2 YFSETQ. The CDR3 spans 17 residues. The CDR3 sequence: CASSFRQSSNTNYGYTF. In DNA, the CDR3 is TGCGCCAGCAGCTTCCGACAGAGTAGCAATACTAACTATGGCTACACCTTC.

This chain links TRBV7-2 with TRBJ1-2; TRBD1 agrees at 11 bases. This CDR3 region has 15 residues. The V segment lost 5 bases and the J segment 4 bases; nucleotides outside the gene matches: 6. CDR1 and CDR2 from the germline V gene are SGHTA and FQGNSA. CDR3 sequence: CASSPGTGGSYGYTF. In nucleotides, the CDR3 is TGTGCCAGCAGCCCTGGGACAGGGGGGAGCTATGGCTACACCTTC.

This clone appeared a few times. This sequence joins TRBV6-6 and TRBJ2-1, with a tentative D call TRBD2 (6 bases). Germline assignment: CDR1 MNHNY and CDR2 SVGAGI (reference sequence). The CDR3 length is 13 residues. Trimming left V 5 bases short and J 9 bases short, with 14 bases between. The CDR3 DNA reads as TGTGCCAGCAGTAGGGGCGGGACGAGTGAGCAGTTCTTC. It yields the protein CASSRGGTSEQFF.